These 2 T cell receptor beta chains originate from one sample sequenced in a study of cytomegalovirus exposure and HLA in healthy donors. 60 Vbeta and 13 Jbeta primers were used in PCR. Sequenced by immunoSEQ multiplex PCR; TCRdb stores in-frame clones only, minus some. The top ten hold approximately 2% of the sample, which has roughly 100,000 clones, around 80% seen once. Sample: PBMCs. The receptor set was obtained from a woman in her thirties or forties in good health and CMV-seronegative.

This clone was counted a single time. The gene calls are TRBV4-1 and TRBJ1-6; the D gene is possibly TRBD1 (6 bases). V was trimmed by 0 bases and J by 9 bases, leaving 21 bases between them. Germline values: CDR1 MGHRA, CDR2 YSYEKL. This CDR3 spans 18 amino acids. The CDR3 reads CASSQDDGGGGWGSPLHF. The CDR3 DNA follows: TGCGCCAGCAGCCAAGATGACGGAGGGGGGGGCTGGGGTTCACCCCTCCACTTT.

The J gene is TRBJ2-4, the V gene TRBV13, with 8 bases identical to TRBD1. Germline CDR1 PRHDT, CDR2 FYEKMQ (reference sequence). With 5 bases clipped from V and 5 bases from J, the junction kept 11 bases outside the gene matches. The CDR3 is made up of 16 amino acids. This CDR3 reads CASSLAHGTGQNIQYF. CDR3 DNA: TGTGCCAGCAGCCTTGCACACGGGACAGGACAAAACATTCAGTACTTC.